These T cell receptor beta chains were read from a single sample in a study of cytomegalovirus exposure and HLA in healthy donors. Profiled with immunoSEQ multiplex PCR; TCRdb holds only in-frame clones, not every one. This table holds 100,000 to 150,000 clones, roughly 74% found once. Sequencing was performed on PBMCs. The receptors were gathered from a woman aged 50 to 60 in good health and CMV-seropositive. The CDR3 runs from the conserved cysteine through the conserved F or W. Fields, in order: CDR3 DNA, CDR3 protein, clone size, D gene, J gene, V gene. A D gene is named only where the DNA matches it firmly. Clone size is shown for a subset of rows, as once, few, many or a class of expanded clone.

CDR3 DNA: TGCGCCAGCAGCCAAGCGGTGGGCACCTCCTACGAGCAGTACTTC
CDR3 protein: CASSQAVGTSYEQYF
clone size: .
D gene: .
J gene: TRBJ2-7
V gene: TRBV4-1

CDR3 DNA: TGTGCCAGCCAACGAACCGGGACAGGGCTGTACGAGCAGTACTTC
CDR3 protein: CASQRTGTGLYEQYF
clone size: .
D gene: TRBD1
J gene: TRBJ2-7
V gene: TRBV6-5

CDR3 DNA: TGCGCCAGCAGCTTGGTAGCCGCAGGGCTCACTGAAGCTTTCTTT
CDR3 protein: CASSLVAAGLTEAFF
clone size: .
D gene: .
J gene: TRBJ1-1
V gene: TRBV5-1

CDR3 DNA: TGTGCCAGCAGTTATACAGCGGGGTCCTACAATGAGCAGTTCTTC
CDR3 protein: CASSYTAGSYNEQFF
clone size: .
D gene: TRBD2
J gene: TRBJ2-1
V gene: TRBV6-5

CDR3 DNA: TGTGCCAGCAGCGAGGGACTAGCGGGGGGGCAAGAGACCCAGTACTTC
CDR3 protein: CASSEGLAGGQETQYF
clone size: once
D gene: TRBD2
J gene: TRBJ2-5
V gene: TRBV2

CDR3 DNA: TGTGCCAGCAGTGAAAGGCGGTTGGTCCTCAATCAGCCCCAGCATTTT
CDR3 protein: CASSERRLVLNQPQHF
clone size: .
D gene: .
J gene: TRBJ1-5
V gene: TRBV6-1

CDR3 DNA: TGTGCCAGCAGCTTAGTAGGGGGCAAAGGAAACACCATATATTTT
CDR3 protein: CASSLVGGKGNTIYF
clone size: .
D gene: TRBD1
J gene: TRBJ1-3
V gene: TRBV7-3

CDR3 DNA: TGTGCCAGCAGAACCGGGACAGAAAATCAGCCCCAGCATTTT
CDR3 protein: CASRTGTENQPQHF
clone size: .
D gene: TRBD1
J gene: TRBJ1-5
V gene: TRBV28

CDR3 DNA: TGCGCCAGCAGCTACTACGCCTCTGGGGCCAACGTCCTGACTTTC
CDR3 protein: CASSYYASGANVLTF
clone size: .
D gene: .
J gene: TRBJ2-6
V gene: TRBV5-1

CDR3 DNA: TGTGCCAGCAGCTCGGGCCCGGGGCAGCCCCAGCATTTT
CDR3 protein: CASSSGPGQPQHF
clone size: .
D gene: .
J gene: TRBJ1-5
V gene: TRBV7-3

CDR3 DNA: TGTGCCAGCTCGGGTGGAAACACCATATATTTT
CDR3 protein: CASSGGNTIYF
clone size: .
D gene: .
J gene: TRBJ1-3
V gene: TRBV6-1

CDR3 DNA: TGTGCAAGTCGCCGAGTAAGCTCTCATACGCAGTATTTT
CDR3 protein: CASRRVSSHTQYF
clone size: .
D gene: .
J gene: TRBJ2-3
V gene: TRBV12-2

CDR3 DNA: TGTTCCAGCAGCCCAGGGTCCTACGAGCAGTACTTC
CDR3 protein: CSSSPGSYEQYF
clone size: .
D gene: .
J gene: TRBJ2-7
V gene: TRBV7-9

CDR3 DNA: TGCGCCAGCAGCTTAGATCAGCGTGGAAACACCATATATTTT
CDR3 protein: CASSLDQRGNTIYF
clone size: .
D gene: .
J gene: TRBJ1-3
V gene: TRBV5-1

CDR3 DNA: TGTGCCAGCAGCCCGACGGGGGACCAAGAGACCCAGTACTTC
CDR3 protein: CASSPTGDQETQYF
clone size: .
D gene: .
J gene: TRBJ2-5
V gene: TRBV4-2

CDR3 DNA: TGTGCCAGCAGCAAAGCGGGGACAGGGTTGGGCTACGAGCAGTACTTC
CDR3 protein: CASSKAGTGLGYEQYF
clone size: .
D gene: .
J gene: TRBJ2-7
V gene: TRBV21-1

CDR3 DNA: TGTGCCACCAGCAGAGGACAGGGGTTAGGTCAGCCCCAGCATTTT
CDR3 protein: CATSRGQGLGQPQHF
clone size: .
D gene: TRBD1
J gene: TRBJ1-5
V gene: TRBV15